This TCR beta chain was recovered during a study of tumor-infiltrating lymphocytes in primary liver carcinoma. Study-wide results and caveats: A significantly higher top-250-clone fraction was recorded for tumors than for blood (p = 0.039).

This CDR3 is 15 amino acids long. Germline V CDR1 and CDR2: SGHAT, FQNNGV. From around 0.5 ug total RNA, TCR beta cDNA was generated with a primer in the constant region. Employing slightly modified ARM-PCR, three nested multiplex PCR rounds were run, and these gave rise to the TCR beta libraries. A C-beta reverse primer was combined with TRBV1-TRBV30 forward primers in the first two PCR rounds, and each round had roughly 9 cycles. TCRdb analysed the multiplex PCR reads with MiXCR anew, one entry per CDR3 protein. Of fewer than 90,000 distinct CDR3 sequences detected, about three quarters appear once; the ten largest clones hold approximately 19%. Between about 17 and 34 mg of unsorted bulk tissue served as the source from which RNA and DNA were co-extracted. As regards this clonotype: Its target is not known. An end of the junction differs from the germline gene, which may be a read error.

Sequenced material: liver tumor tissue from sampling region 1. Subset reported: tumor region T1, superior pole. This TCR was sampled from a man between 35 and 55 years old with primary liver carcinoma and hepatitis B virus infection. V is TRBV11-2 and J is TRBJ2-5; D is possibly TRBD2 (6 bases). The CDR3 here is CTSSAAVTSLETQYF. In nucleotides, the CDR3 is TGTACCAGCAGCGCCGCGGTGACTAGTTTAGAGACCCAATACTTC.